The present entry profiles one T cell receptor beta chain with its context. Its matching antigen is unknown. Produced via immunoSEQ multiplex PCR; TCRdb's table is partial and in-frame only. The sample contains about 2.4 million clones, roughly 93% of which appear only once. This CDR3 contains 14 residues. The V gene's germline CDR1 is SGHTA and CDR2 FQGNSA. Trimming took 1 base from V and 5 from J, leaving 8 bases between them. This entry is derived from a study of shared clonotypes between healthy human individuals. Study context: Donor composition was two women and three men, aged 18 to 49. Findings and limits, study-wide: The study generally estimated greater richness for naive than memory subsets.

Material: naive CD4+ T cells from PBMCs. As to subset: CD45RA+ positively selected. The TCR sequence derives from a man in his late teens or twenties in good health. Some clones in this sample may be carry-over from other donors' samples. This sequence joins TRBV7-2 and TRBJ2-2; the D gene is possibly TRBD2 (6 bases). The CDR3 region is CASSLGGATGELFF. CDR3 bases: TGTGCCAGCAGCTTAGGCGGGGCTACCGGGGAGCTGTTTTTT.